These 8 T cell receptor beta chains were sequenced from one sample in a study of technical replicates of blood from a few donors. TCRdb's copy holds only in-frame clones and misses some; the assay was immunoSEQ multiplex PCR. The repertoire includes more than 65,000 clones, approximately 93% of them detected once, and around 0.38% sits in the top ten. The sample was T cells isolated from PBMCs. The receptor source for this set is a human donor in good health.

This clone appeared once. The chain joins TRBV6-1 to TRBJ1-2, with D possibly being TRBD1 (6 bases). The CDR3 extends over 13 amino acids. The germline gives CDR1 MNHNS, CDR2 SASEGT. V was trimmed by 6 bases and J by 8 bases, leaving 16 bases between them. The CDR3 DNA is TGTGCCAGCAGCGCTTCAGGGGTACAAGGCTACACCTTC. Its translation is CASSASGVQGYTF.

CDR3 DNA: TGTGCCAGCAGTTTCCACAGCGGGAGGGCGAACACCGGGGAGCTGTTTTTT. Residues: CASSFHSGRANTGELFF. V usage is TRBV27 and J usage is TRBJ2-2; TRBD2 matches 10 bases. Looked up from germline, CDR1 is MNHEY and CDR2 is SMNVEV (reference sequence). This CDR3 is built from 17 residues. V was clipped by 3 bases and J by 0 bases; unmatched bases: 4.

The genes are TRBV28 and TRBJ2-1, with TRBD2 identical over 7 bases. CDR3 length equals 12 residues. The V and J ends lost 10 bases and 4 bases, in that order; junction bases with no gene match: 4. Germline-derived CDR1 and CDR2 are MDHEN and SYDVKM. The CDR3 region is CATTSSYNEQFF. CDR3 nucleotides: TGTGCCACGACTAGCTCGTACAATGAGCAGTTCTTC.

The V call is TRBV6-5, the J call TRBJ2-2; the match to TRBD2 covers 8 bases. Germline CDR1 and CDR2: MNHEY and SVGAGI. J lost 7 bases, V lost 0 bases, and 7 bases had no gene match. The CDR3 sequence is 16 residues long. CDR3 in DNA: TGTGCCAGCAGTTACTCCCCGGGAGGGTATGGCGGGGAGCTGTTTTTT. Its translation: CASSYSPGGYGGELFF.

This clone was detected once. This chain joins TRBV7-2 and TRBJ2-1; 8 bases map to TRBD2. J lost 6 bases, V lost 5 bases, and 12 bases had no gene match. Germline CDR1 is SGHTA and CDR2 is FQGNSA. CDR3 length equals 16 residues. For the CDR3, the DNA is TGTGCCAGCAGCCCCTCCTTCAGCGGGGGTCCCAATGAGCAGTTCTTC. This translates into CASSPSFSGGPNEQFF.

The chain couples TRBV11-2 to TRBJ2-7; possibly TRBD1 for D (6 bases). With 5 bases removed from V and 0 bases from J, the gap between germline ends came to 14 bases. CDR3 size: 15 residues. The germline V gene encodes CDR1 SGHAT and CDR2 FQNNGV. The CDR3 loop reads CASSRNTGSSYEQYF. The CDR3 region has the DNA TGTGCCAGCAGCCGTAATACAGGGTCCTCCTACGAGCAGTACTTC.

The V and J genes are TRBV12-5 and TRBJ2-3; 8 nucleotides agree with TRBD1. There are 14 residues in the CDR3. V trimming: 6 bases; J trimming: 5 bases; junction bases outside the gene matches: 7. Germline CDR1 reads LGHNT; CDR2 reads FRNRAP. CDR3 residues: CASGTGAQIDTQYF. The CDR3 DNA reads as TGTGCTAGTGGGACAGGGGCCCAAATAGATACGCAGTATTTT.

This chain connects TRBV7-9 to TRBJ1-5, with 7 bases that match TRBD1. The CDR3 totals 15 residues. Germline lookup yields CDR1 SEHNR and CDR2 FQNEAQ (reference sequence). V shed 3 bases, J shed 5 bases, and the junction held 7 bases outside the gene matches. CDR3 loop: CASSLGDRAYQPQHF. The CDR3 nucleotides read TGTGCCAGCAGCTTGGGCGACAGGGCCTATCAGCCCCAGCATTTT.